A single sample is the source of the 2 T cell receptor beta chains below, sequenced in a study of vaccination and CD4 T cells after COVID-19. No antigen has been assigned to these receptors. Sequencing of cultured CD4+ T cell DNA used the Oncomine TCR Beta short-read assay. TCRdb used MiXCR to reprocess the PCR reads, holding one entry per CDR3 protein. The table includes roughly 6,600 distinct CDR3 sequences, around two fifths detected once. Sample treatment: approximately nine-day PBMC culture with coronavirus spike peptide pools or control peptides (ViraFEST assay). Gathered ahead of the COVID-19 pandemic (2011-2018) were the CD4+ T cells of the unexposed donor. Sequenced: CD4+ T cells from blood, cultured in vitro. The receptor source for this set is a human donor in good health.

CDR3 nucleotides: TGTGCCAGCAGCCTCGGGATGGTGAACACTGAAGCTTTCTTT. As protein: CASSLGMVNTEAFF. This chain joins TRBV5-8 and TRBJ1-1, with unresolved D. The germline V and J ends were trimmed by 4 bases and 0 bases, with 10 bases remaining between them. The CDR3 covers 14 residues. Per germline, CDR1 SGHTS and CDR2 YDEGEE.

Regarding this clonotype: The junction departs from germline at one end; a sequencing error may be responsible. The rearrangement links TRBV7-8 to TRBJ1-2; the D gene is possibly TRBD1 (5 bases). The V gene's germline CDR1 is SGHVS and CDR2 FQNEAQ. The CDR3 spans 14 residues. CDR3 coding DNA: TGTGCCAGCAGCTTCGAACGCGGGACGGCTGGCCACACCTTC. This codes for CASSFERGTAGHTF. The full variable domain, with the rest looked up from reference TRBV7-8 and TRBJ1-2, is GAGVSQSPRYKVAKRGQDVALRCDPISGHVSLFWYQQALGQGPEFLTYFQNEAQLDKSGLPSDRFFAERPEGSVSTLKIQRTQQEDSAVYLCASSFERGTAGHTFGSGTRLTVV.